A selection of T cell receptor beta chains follows, all from one sample in a study of cytomegalovirus exposure and HLA in healthy donors. Profiling relied on immunoSEQ multiplex PCR, and the TCRdb table lists in-frame clones only, not all of them. The repertoire holds under 200,000 clones, with around 75% as singletons. Material for sequencing was PBMCs. These receptors all come from a human donor in good health. Each CDR3 is given with its conserved first and last residue. A D gene is named only where the DNA matches it firmly. The size of a clone is reported for some rows only, either as once, few or many, or as a class for expanded clones.

clone_size j_call d_call v_call cdr3_nt cdr3_aa
. TRBJ2-7 TRBD2 TRBV7-2 TGTGCCAGCAGCTTAGGCGGGGGTGAGCAGTACTTC CASSLGGGEQYF
. TRBJ1-3 . TRBV4-3 TGCGCCAGCAGCCAAGATTCCCGGGGGACTGGAAACACCATATATTTT CASSQDSRGTGNTIYF
once TRBJ1-5 . TRBV4-1 TGCGCCAGCAGCCAAGAAACCAGGCCCAATCAGCCCCAGCATTTT CASSQETRPNQPQHF
. TRBJ2-6 . TRBV7-9 TGTGCCAGCAGCTTCGACAGGACCTTCTCTGGGGCCAACGTCCTGACTTTC CASSFDRTFSGANVLTF
once TRBJ1-3 TRBD1 TRBV6-4 TGTGCCAAGCACAGGGGGTCACAAGGAAACACCATATATTTT CAKHRGSQGNTIYF
. TRBJ2-7 . TRBV5-1 TGCGCCAGCAGCTTAACAGTCTACGAGCAGTACTTC CASSLTVYEQYF
. TRBJ1-2 . TRBV2 TGTGCCAGCAGTGAAGGGGAGGCAGTCCGCGATGGCTACACCTTC CASSEGEAVRDGYTF
. TRBJ1-5 TRBD1 TRBV19 TGTGCCAGTAGTAACCACAGGGGCGATCAGCCCCAGCATTTT CASSNHRGDQPQHF
. TRBJ2-7 . TRBV27 TGTGCCAGCAGTCAGAACCAGGGGGGTGGCTACGAGCAGTACTTC CASSQNQGGGYEQYF
. TRBJ2-3 TRBD1 TRBV5-4 TGTGCCAGCAGCATTTCCCAGGGGGCAGATACGCAGTATTTT CASSISQGADTQYF
. TRBJ2-5 . TRBV2 TGTGCCAGCAAGAAGGTGGAGGGAGGAGAGACCCAGTACTTC CASKKVEGGETQYF
. TRBJ1-1 TRBD1 TRBV4-1 TGCGCCAGCAGCCAACTGGACAGGGTGAACACTGAAGCTTTCTTT CASSQLDRVNTEAFF
once TRBJ2-5 TRBD2 TRBV4-3 TGCGCCAGCAGCCCGGGACTAGCAGAGACCCAGTACTTC CASSPGLAETQYF
. TRBJ2-1 TRBD1 TRBV2 TGTGCCAGCAGTGACGACAGGGACAATGAGCAGTTCTTC CASSDDRDNEQFF
. TRBJ1-1 . TRBV4-2 TGTGCCAGCAGCCAAGATTTTGGGGGAGGGTACACTGAAGCTTTCTTT CASSQDFGGGYTEAFF
. TRBJ2-6 TRBD1 TRBV11-2 TGTGCCAGCAGCCGGTCAGGGGGCCATGGGGCCAACGTCCTGACTTTC CASSRSGGHGANVLTF
. TRBJ1-6 TRBD1 TRBV6-5 TGTGCCAGCAGTTACTCTCCGACAGGGGGCCTCCCCCTCCACTTT CASSYSPTGGLPLHF
. TRBJ2-7 TRBD1 TRBV14 TGTGCCAGCAGCCGTACCGGGACAGGGGGTTACGAGCAGTACTTC CASSRTGTGGYEQYF
. TRBJ1-1 TRBD1 TRBV27 TGTGCCAGCAGCCATGATAAACCCCGGGACAGGTGGGCGAACACTGAAGCTTTCTTT CASSHDKPRDRWANTEAFF
. TRBJ2-2 TRBD1 TRBV5-4 TGTGCCAGCAGCGCAGGACAGGCGAACACCGGGGAGCTGTTTTTT CASSAGQANTGELFF
few TRBJ1-1 . TRBV7-8 TGTGCCAGCAGCTCCCTCCACCGGTCGACTGAAGCTTTCTTT CASSSLHRSTEAFF
. TRBJ1-2 . TRBV2 TGTGCCAGCAGGGTTGAGGGAGTCCTCTATGGCTACACCTTC CASRVEGVLYGYTF
few TRBJ1-4 TRBD1 TRBV6-5 TGTGCCAGCAGTTGGACAGGGGCAAATGAAAAACTGTTTTTT CASSWTGANEKLFF
. TRBJ2-7 TRBD1 TRBV6-1 TGTGCCACTGGTGCGACAGGGACCTCCTACGAGCAGTACTTC CATGATGTSYEQYF
. TRBJ1-1 TRBD1 TRBV2 TGTGCCAGCAGGAGGGGGCCGGACACTGAAGCTTTCTTT CASRRGPDTEAFF
. TRBJ2-3 TRBD2 TRBV5-1 TGCGCCAGTAATCTAGCGGGGGGGCTCGCAGATACGCAGTATTTT CASNLAGGLADTQYF
few TRBJ1-1 TRBD1 TRBV5-8 TGTGCCAGCAGCTTGGGAACAGGGGCCTTGAGTGAAGCTTTCTTT CASSLGTGALSEAFF
. TRBJ2-6 . TRBV5-1 TGCGCCAGCAGCTCCTACTCTGGGGCCAACGTCCTGACTTTC CASSSYSGANVLTF
. TRBJ2-3 TRBD2 TRBV6-1 TGTGCCAGCAGTCGGACTAGCGGGGGGATGGATACGCAGTATTTT CASSRTSGGMDTQYF
. TRBJ2-7 . TRBV7-2 TGTGCCAGCAGCTTGGGGCGGAACCACTACGAGCAGTACTTC CASSLGRNHYEQYF
few TRBJ1-1 . TRBV7-9 TGTGCCAGCAGTCTCCAACTCGAAACTGAAGCTTTCTTT CASSLQLETEAFF
once TRBJ2-7 TRBD2 TRBV10-2 TGCGCCAGCAGTGCCACGGGGGGGTACGAGCAGTACTTC CASSATGGYEQYF
. TRBJ2-2 TRBD2 TRBV27 TGTGCCAGCACCATGCTGTCGGGGGGGTTTACCGGGGAGCTGTTTTTT CASTMLSGGFTGELFF
. TRBJ2-2 TRBD2 TRBV27 TGTGCCAGCAGTTTTAGCGGGGTGAACACCGGGGAGCTGTTTTTT CASSFSGVNTGELFF
. TRBJ2-7 . TRBV6-6 TGTGCCAGCAGGAATTTAGGTTCGGGGTACGAGCAGTACTTC CASRNLGSGYEQYF
. TRBJ2-3 TRBD1 TRBV29-1 TGCAGCGTGCGGACAGGGAGAGATACGCAGTATTTT CSVRTGRDTQYF
few TRBJ1-1 . TRBV7-6 TGTGCCAGCAGCTTAGCAGGGGTCACTGAAGCTTTCTTT CASSLAGVTEAFF
few TRBJ2-2 . TRBV10-3 TGTGCCATCAGGCAGGGGAACACGAACACCGGGGAGCTGTTTTTT CAIRQGNTNTGELFF
. TRBJ1-1 . TRBV28 TGTGCCAGCATGGACAGAAAATGTGAAGCTTTCTTT CASMDRKCEAFF
. TRBJ1-4 TRBD1 TRBV4-3 TGCGCCAGCAGCCAAAAGACAGGGGGGGTAACTAATGAAAAACTGTTTTTT CASSQKTGGVTNEKLFF
. TRBJ1-4 . TRBV16 TGTGCCAGCAGCCAATCGGCCGAAAAACTGTTTTTT CASSQSAEKLFF
. TRBJ2-3 TRBD2 TRBV7-2 TGTGCCAGCAGCTGGGGACTAGCGGGGGGAGCTGGAGATACGCAGTATTTT CASSWGLAGGAGDTQYF
. TRBJ2-6 TRBD2 TRBV29-1 TGCAGCGTCCACGGACTAGCGGACTCTGGGGCCAACGTCCTGACTTTC CSVHGLADSGANVLTF
. TRBJ2-7 TRBD1 TRBV11-2 TGTGCCAGCAGCGATGTCGGGGACAGGGCTCGCGAGCAGTACTTC CASSDVGDRAREQYF
. TRBJ2-7 . TRBV7-2 TGTGCCAGCAGCCTAGGCAGGGCCCACGAGCAGTACTTC CASSLGRAHEQYF
once TRBJ2-7 TRBD1 TRBV2 TGTGCCAGCAGTGAATTTTTTGGGACAGGATACCCGACGCAGTACTTC CASSEFFGTGYPTQYF
. TRBJ2-7 . TRBV11-3 TGTGCCAGCAGCCATCCCGGAGTCTCCTACGAGCAGTACTTC CASSHPGVSYEQYF
once TRBJ2-2 . TRBV7-2 TGTGCCAGCAGCTCCCAGGGGGGCACCGGGGAGCTGTTTTTT CASSSQGGTGELFF
. TRBJ2-7 TRBD1 TRBV4-3 TGCGCCAGCAGCCAAGAGAGACAGGGGCACTCCTACGAGCAGTACTTC CASSQERQGHSYEQYF
once TRBJ2-3 . TRBV19 TGTGCCAGTAGTGATCAGGTTAGCACAGATACGCAGTATTTT CASSDQVSTDTQYF
. TRBJ2-3 . TRBV7-2 TGTGCCAGCAGCTTATCGGGAGATACGACTACAGATACGCAGTATTTT CASSLSGDTTTDTQYF
. TRBJ2-7 TRBD1 TRBV5-1 TGCGCCAGCAGCGGACGGACAGGGTTTCAGTACGAGCAGTACTTC CASSGRTGFQYEQYF
. TRBJ2-5 . TRBV7-9 TGTGCCAGCAGCCGCCAAGAGACCCAGTACTTC CASSRQETQYF
once TRBJ2-1 . TRBV6-5 TGTGCCAGCAGGAAGGGGCCCGAGCAGTTCTTC CASRKGPEQFF
. TRBJ2-1 . TRBV7-2 TGTGCCAGCAGCTTTGACTCGTCGGAGGCCTACAATGAGCAGTTCTTC CASSFDSSEAYNEQFF
. TRBJ1-1 . TRBV7-2 TGTGCCAGCAGACGGCCGCCTAAGGGGATGAACACTGAAGCTTTCTTT CASRRPPKGMNTEAFF
. TRBJ1-3 TRBD1 TRBV9 TGTGCCAGCAGCGTCCGGGACAGGGGTCCATTCTCTGGAAACACCATATATTTT CASSVRDRGPFSGNTIYF